The rows below give T cell receptor beta chains drawn from one sample of a study of blood T cell repertoires in COVID-19. The table came from immunoSEQ multiplex PCR; TCRdb's copy has only in-frame clones and leaves some out. The sample contains about 270,000 clones, about 87% of which appear only once. Sequencing input: peripheral blood. The source of these receptors is a man aged 60 to 69 who had recovered from COVID-19. Each CDR3 is given with its conserved first and last residue. The order of the fields is D gene, V gene, clone size, J gene, CDR3 protein, CDR3 DNA. The D gene is left open where the match is weak. Clone size appears in some rows only: once, few, many, or a class for an expanded clone.

NA	TRBV19	NA	TRBJ2-7	CASSNAGASYEQYF	TGTGCCAGTAGTAATGCAGGGGCCTCCTACGAGCAGTACTTC
TRBD2	TRBV11-2	NA	TRBJ2-3	CASSGGLAGGTDTQYF	TGTGCCAGCAGCGGAGGACTAGCGGGGGGGACAGATACGCAGTATTTT
NA	TRBV24-1	NA	TRBJ1-1	CATRTPNTEAFF	TGTGCCACCAGGACTCCGAACACTGAAGCTTTCTTT
TRBD1	TRBV6-2/TRBV6-3	NA	TRBJ2-2	CASSYSLTGGDNTGELFF	TGTGCCAGCAGTTACTCGTTGACAGGGGGCGACAACACCGGGGAGCTGTTTTTT
NA	TRBV6-5	few	TRBJ1-1	CASIRSTEAFF	TGTGCCAGCATCAGAAGCACTGAAGCTTTCTTT
NA	TRBV3-1/TRBV3-2	NA	TRBJ2-5	CASSQLSAVKETQYF	TGTGCCAGCAGCCAGTTGTCCGCGGTCAAAGAGACCCAGTACTTC
NA	TRBV7-9	once	TRBJ1-4	CASSARTANEKLFF	TGTGCCAGCAGCGCGCGGACAGCAAATGAAAAACTGTTTTTT
NA	TRBV19	NA	TRBJ1-5	CASSIEGLSNQPQHF	TGTGCCAGTAGTATAGAGGGGCTTAGCAATCAGCCCCAGCATTTT
TRBD2	TRBV14	few	TRBJ2-3	CASSQSSGGPLEPGTDTQYF	TGTGCCAGCAGCCAGTCTAGCGGGGGACCTCTGGAACCGGGCACAGATACGCAGTATTTT
NA	TRBV19	NA	TRBJ1-1	CASSGPHSSNTEAFF	TGTGCCAGTAGTGGCCCGCACAGTTCGAACACTGAAGCTTTCTTT
NA	TRBV7-8	NA	TRBJ2-7	CASSLWSGNSGYEQYF	TGTGCCAGCAGCTTATGGTCCGGAAATTCGGGCTACGAGCAGTACTTC
NA	TRBV5-8	once	TRBJ1-2	CASRSGQRANYGYTF	TGTGCCAGCAGGAGCGGACAGCGCGCTAACTATGGCTACACCTTC
TRBD2	TRBV15	NA	TRBJ2-1	CATSSAGTSRVNEQFF	TGTGCCACCAGCAGCGCCGGGACTAGCAGGGTGAATGAGCAGTTCTTC
NA	TRBV7-2	NA	TRBJ2-7	CASSPSGQSSYEQYF	TGTGCCAGCAGCCCCTCGGGACAAAGCTCCTACGAGCAGTACTTC
TRBD1	TRBV29-1	once	TRBJ1-2	CSVRQGAEGYGYTF	TGCAGCGTGCGCCAGGGGGCGGAGGGCTATGGCTACACCTTC
NA	TRBV7-2	NA	TRBJ1-1	CASSLQGRMNTEAFF	TGTGCCAGCAGCTTACAGGGAAGAATGAACACTGAAGCTTTCTTT
NA	TRBV6-6	NA	TRBJ1-6	CASRTDSQGRLHF	TGTGCCAGCAGGACGGACAGTCAGGGAAGGCTCCACTTT
NA	TRBV4-2	once	TRBJ2-7	CASSQDPAGSSYEQYF	TGTGCCAGCAGCCAAGATCCGGCGGGTTCCTCCTACGAGCAGTACTTC
NA	TRBV7-3	once	TRBJ2-5	CASSSQGVSQETQYF	TGTGCCAGCAGCTCACAGGGCGTAAGCCAAGAGACCCAGTACTTC
NA	TRBV5-1	NA	TRBJ1-5	CASSPVGPSNQPQHF	TGCGCCAGCAGCCCCGTGGGGCCCAGCAATCAGCCCCAGCATTTT
NA	TRBV19	NA	TRBJ2-7	CASSTQINSYEQYF	TGTGCCAGTAGTACACAGATAAACTCCTACGAGCAGTACTTC
NA	TRBV29-1	few	TRBJ2-1	CSSTSSYNEQFF	TGCAGCTCCACGAGCTCCTACAATGAGCAGTTCTTC
NA	TRBV18	NA	TRBJ2-2	CASSEHPLNTGELFF	TGTGCCAGCTCAGAACATCCTTTGAACACCGGGGAGCTGTTTTTT
TRBD2	TRBV18	NA	TRBJ2-2	CASSPPSGGTGELFF	TGTGCCAGCTCACCACCAAGCGGGGGAACCGGGGAGCTGTTTTTT
TRBD2	TRBV2	NA	TRBJ2-7	CASSGPGAGGSSYEQYF	TGTGCCAGCAGTGGCCCCGGAGCGGGGGGGAGCTCCTACGAGCAGTACTTC
TRBD1	TRBV5-5	NA	TRBJ1-5	CASSTQTGRVQPQHF	TGTGCCAGCAGCACGCAGACAGGGCGGGTTCAGCCCCAGCATTTT
NA	TRBV6-5	NA	TRBJ1-2	CASSYSRELNYGYTF	TGTGCCAGCAGTTACTCGAGAGAATTAAACTATGGCTACACCTTC
NA	TRBV6-2/TRBV6-3	NA	TRBJ2-1	CASSGSPGLILGNEQFF	TGTGCCAGCAGTGGCTCTCCGGGACTTATACTCGGAAATGAGCAGTTCTTC
NA	TRBV19	NA	TRBJ2-7	CASSKDRAYEQYF	TGTGCCAGTAGTAAGGACAGAGCCTACGAGCAGTACTTC
NA	TRBV14	NA	TRBJ1-3	CASSPSGLTGNTIYF	TGTGCCAGCAGCCCCAGTGGACTGACTGGAAACACCATATATTTT
TRBD1	TRBV6-6	NA	TRBJ2-5	CASSRNDRGFQETQYF	TGTGCCAGCAGTCGCAACGACAGGGGGTTCCAAGAGACCCAGTACTTC